This T cell receptor beta chain was found in a study of a mutant IDH1 vaccine in newly diagnosed glioma. Turning to the study itself: Prior therapy was radiotherapy, temozolomide, or both; most received both. The V12 visit happened in week 35, and the V13 visit happened in week 47.

Data came from immunoSEQ multiplex PCR; TCRdb stores just in-frame clones and leaves some out. The data hold about 31,000 clones, with around 80% observed a single time. This CDR3 region has 13 residues. V lost 6 bases and J lost 5, with 13 bases in between. Germline V gene data show CDR1 as MNHNY and CDR2 as SVGAGI (reference sequence). A remark on this clone: What it binds is not known.

Time point meaning: week 35, safety follow-up. With topical imiquimod, each dose of the vaccine consisted of 300 ug of mutant IDH1 20-mer peptide. The sample was PBMCs, taken from a glioma patient whose treatment included an IDH1 peptide vaccine. The rearrangement uses TRBV6-6 and TRBJ2-5; D may be TRBD2 (6 bases). This sequence was found in a woman between 40 and 50 years old with glioma. The CDR3 protein is CASRSGTFETQYF. DNA of the CDR3: TGTGCCAGCAGATCCGGGACTTTTGAGACCCAGTACTTC.